The clone carrying this T cell receptor beta chain was seen only a few times. The entry originates in a study of Graves' ophthalmopathy and Graves' hyperthyroidism. The V gene end was trimmed by 5 bases and the J gene end by 3 bases; junction bases not matched to a gene: 3. This CDR3 has 13 residues. Per the germline V gene, CDR1 is ENHRY and CDR2 is SYGVKD. The authors amplified TCR beta CDR3 regions, and they did so from RNA transcripts for repertoire sequencing. First-round RT-PCR with HTBI primers preceded a second-round multiplex PCR. TCRdb fed the multiplex PCR reads into MiXCR, producing one record per CDR3 protein. The data contain about 600,000 distinct CDR3 sequences, roughly 39% of them seen just once; the ten biggest clones take up over 3.5%.

Sequenced sample: peripheral blood or thyroid tissue (not recorded which). The chain uses TRBV10-3 and TRBJ1-2; 7 bases align to TRBD1. The sequence came from an adult man with Graves' hyperthyroidism. CDR3 region: CAISYTGDYGYTF. DNA of the CDR3: TGTGCCATCAGTTACACAGGGGACTATGGCTACACCTTC.